Below, 30 T cell receptor beta chains from the same sample are listed, as sequenced in a study of blood T cell repertoires in COVID-19. Repertoires were generated with immunoSEQ multiplex PCR, while TCRdb's copy carries only in-frame clones and drops some. Seen here are about 12,000 clones, roughly 70% observed once, and the top ten hold approximately 6%. Sequencing input: peripheral blood. The receptor set was obtained from a man between 60 and 70 years old with COVID-19, enrolled during active disease.

CDR3 region: CASSRLGTGGTEAFF. The CDR3 bases are TGTGCCAGCAGCCGCCTCGGGACAGGGGGGACTGAAGCTTTCTTT. The rearrangement uses TRBV7-2 and TRBJ1-1; 11 nucleotides align to TRBD1. V shed 5 bases, J shed 5 bases, and the junction held 7 bases outside the gene matches. The CDR3 loop spans 15 amino acids. Germline CDR1 reads SGHTA; CDR2 reads FQGNSA.

This sequence joins TRBV7-3 and TRBJ1-1; 10 bases line up with TRBD1. Germline-derived CDR1 and CDR2 are SGHTA and FQGTGA. The CDR3 length is 14 residues. V gave up 3 bases and J gave up 4 bases; unmatched junction bases: 2. CDR3 nucleotide sequence: TGTGCCAGCAGCTTGGGACAGGGGAGCACTGAAGCTTTCTTT. Translated, it gives CASSLGQGSTEAFF. Full variable domain (missing parts from reference TRBV7-3 and TRBJ1-1): GAGVSQTPSNKVTEKGKYVELRCDPISGHTALYWYRQSLGQGPEFLIYFQGTGAADDSGLPNDRFFAVRPEGSVSTLKIQRTERGDSAVYLCASSLGQGSTEAFFGQGTRLTVV.

The rearrangement uses TRBV6-5 and TRBJ1-2; 9 nucleotides line up with TRBD1. The CDR3 is 13 residues long. CDR1 MNHEY and CDR2 SVGAGI come from the germline V gene. V lost 9 bases, J lost 4 bases, and 6 bases stayed unmatched. CDR3 in DNA: TGTGCCAGAAGTCAGGGACAGGGCTATGGCTACACCTTC. Translated, it gives CARSQGQGYGYTF.

The V call is TRBV5-5, the J call TRBJ1-5, with a possible D match to TRBD1 (6 bases). The CDR3 extends over 14 amino acids. Germline CDR1 SGHKS, CDR2 YYEKEE (reference sequence). V lost 3 bases, J lost 5 bases, and 12 bases lay in between. The DNA of the CDR3 is TGTGCCAGCAGCTCAACAGGGATCCATCAGCCCCAGCATTTT. It yields the protein CASSSTGIHQPQHF.

V usage is TRBV5-1 and J usage is TRBJ2-2; a weak D match, TRBD1 (6 bases). With 3 bases removed from V and 4 bases from J, the gap between germline ends came to 16 bases. This CDR3 comprises 16 residues. Per the germline V gene, CDR1 is SGHRS and CDR2 is YFSETQ. The CDR3 here is CASSSQQGSGTGELFF. CDR3 sequence (DNA): TGCGCCAGCAGCTCTCAACAGGGATCGGGCACCGGGGAGCTGTTTTTT.

This chain uses TRBV5-6 with TRBJ2-3; D is possibly TRBD1 (6 bases). The CDR3 is 17 amino acids. Germline CDR1 SGHDT, CDR2 YYEEEE. V was cut by 2 bases and J by 4 bases, with 20 bases left in between. CDR3 protein: CASSLTGQYHGADTQYF. The CDR3 DNA reads TGTGCCAGCAGCTTAACAGGGCAGTACCATGGGGCAGATACGCAGTATTTT.

The V call is TRBV5-4, the J call TRBJ1-5; D is unresolved. The CDR3 totals 12 residues. V was shortened by 2 bases and J by 6 bases, with 6 bases between the two germline ends. Germline V gene lookup returns CDR1 SGHNT and CDR2 YYREEE (reference sequence). CDR3 sequence reads: CASSFYGQPQHF. The CDR3 DNA reads TGTGCCAGCAGCTTTTACGGTCAGCCCCAGCATTTT.

The chain combines TRBV11-3 with TRBJ2-2, with D possibly TRBD1 on 5 matching bases. Germline assignment: CDR1 SGHNT and CDR2 YENEEA. This CDR3 has 15 residues. Trimming pared 3 bases from V and 6 bases from J, leaving 14 bases between. The CDR3: CASSFDSGRPGELFF. The CDR3 nucleotides are TGTGCCAGCAGCTTCGACAGTGGGCGGCCCGGGGAGCTGTTTTTT. Based on the CDR3 plus reference TRBV11-3 and TRBJ2-2, the full variable domain is EAGVVQSPRYKIIEKKQPVAFWCNPISGHNTLYWYLQNLGQGPELLIRYENEEAVDDSQLPKDRFSAERLKGVDSTLKIQPAELGDSAVYLCASSFDSGRPGELFFGEGSRLTVL.

The CDR3 here is CASGNDRDYNSPLHF. CDR3 DNA: TGTGCTAGTGGTAATGACAGAGACTATAATTCACCCCTCCACTTT. The chain uses TRBV12-5 and TRBJ1-6; a weak D match, TRBD1 (5 bases). CDR3 length equals 15 residues. Germline V gives CDR1 LGHNT, CDR2 FRNRAP. The V and J ends lost 5 bases and 3 bases respectively, with 11 bases between them.

As DNA, the CDR3 is TGTGCCATCAGTGAGGGAACCGAGGGATCCGGCTATGGCTACACCTTC. It yields the protein CAISEGTEGSGYGYTF. The chain joins TRBV10-3 to TRBJ1-2, with D unresolved. Per germline, CDR1 ENHRY and CDR2 SYGVKD. V lost 2 bases, J lost 4 bases, and 17 bases lay in between. The CDR3 consists of 16 residues.

The genes are TRBV7-2 and TRBJ2-3, with TRBD2 identical over 12 bases. CDR1 is SGHTA and CDR2 is FQGNSA in the germline V gene. This CDR3 has 16 amino acids. V lost 3 bases, J lost 4 bases, and 5 bases stayed unmatched. In DNA, the CDR3 is TGTGCCAGCAGCTTCCTAGCGGGGGGGAGAGCAGATACGCAGTATTTT. As protein: CASSFLAGGRADTQYF. The variable domain in full, completed from reference TRBV7-2 and TRBJ2-3, reads GAGVSQSPSNKVTEKGKDVELRCDPISGHTALYWYRQSLGQGLEFLIYFQGNSAPDKSGLPSDRFSAERTGGSVSTLTIQRTQQEDSAVYLCASSFLAGGRADTQYFGPGTRLTVL.

The chain couples TRBV5-1 to TRBJ2-1; 13 bases align to TRBD2. CDR1 and CDR2 from the germline V gene are SGHRS and YFSETQ. CDR3 length equals 17 residues. The V gene end was trimmed by 4 bases and the J gene end by 2 bases; junction bases not matched to a gene: 6. The CDR3 here is CASSKGLAGPAYNEQFF. The CDR3 DNA sequence: TGCGCCAGCAGCAAGGGACTAGCGGGACCTGCCTACAATGAGCAGTTCTTC.

The chain joins TRBV27 to TRBJ2-7, with D possibly being TRBD1 (6 bases). V lost 5 bases to trimming and J lost 6 bases, with 14 bases between them. Germline loops: CDR1 MNHEY, CDR2 SMNVEV (reference sequence). CDR3 length equals 13 residues. The CDR3 here is CASSRWDTGEQYV. In DNA, the CDR3 is TGTGCCAGCAGTCGGTGGGACACGGGCGAGCAGTACGTC.

The CDR3 sequence: CASRGSFLEAFF. CDR3 bases: TGTGCCAGCAGGGGCAGCTTCTTGGAAGCTTTCTTT. The chain employs TRBV6-5 and TRBJ1-1; D not resolved. Germline values: CDR1 MNHEY, CDR2 SVGAGI. The germline V and J ends were trimmed by 6 bases and 8 bases, with 13 bases remaining between them. The CDR3 has 12 residues.

The CDR3 DNA sequence: TGTGCCACCAGCAGAGATCGATTTCGGGGTCCAGCTTTCTTT. It encodes CATSRDRFRGPAFF. The chain carries TRBV15 and TRBJ1-1, with D unresolved. V lost 0 bases and J 10 bases, leaving 15 bases between the germline ends. CDR3 length: 14 amino acids. The germline V gene encodes CDR1 LNHNV and CDR2 YYDKDF (reference sequence).

The rearrangement uses TRBV4-3 and TRBJ2-2; D gene ambiguous. Germline-derived CDR1 and CDR2 are LGHNA and YSLEER. V lost 0 bases and J 0 bases, leaving 5 bases between the germline ends. This CDR3 comprises 15 residues. This CDR3 is CASSQERTNTGELFF. The CDR3 coding sequence is TGCGCCAGCAGCCAAGAGAGGACGAACACCGGGGAGCTGTTTTTT.

The sample holds a few counts of this clone. The chain is built from TRBV7-8 and TRBJ1-1; 11 bases match TRBD1. This CDR3 comprises 14 residues. CDR1 SGHVS and CDR2 FQNEAQ come from the germline V gene. V trimming: 5 bases; J trimming: 13 bases; junction bases outside the gene matches: 12. Here the CDR3 reads CASSQPGTGGFGFF. The CDR3 DNA reads as TGTGCCAGCAGCCAACCCGGGACAGGGGGGTTCGGTTTCTTT.

This chain uses TRBV11-3 with TRBJ1-1; no clear D. In germline, CDR1 is SGHNT, CDR2 YENEEA. The CDR3 sequence is 12 residues long. The V gene lost 2 bases and the J gene lost 6 bases, with 7 bases spanning the gap. The CDR3 region is CASSLNGAEAFF. The CDR3 DNA sequence: TGTGCCAGCAGCTTAAACGGAGCTGAAGCTTTCTTT.

V is TRBV7-3 and J is TRBJ2-1; 11 positions match TRBD2. This CDR3 has 15 amino acids. With V trimmed by 5 bases and J by 4 bases, 4 bases remained unmatched. Germline V lookup: CDR1 SGHTA, CDR2 FQGTGA. This CDR3 reads CASSLLAGGYNEQFF. CDR3 nucleotide sequence: TGTGCCAGCAGCCTCCTAGCGGGAGGTTACAATGAGCAGTTCTTC.

This clone has a handful of counts. The J gene is TRBJ1-6, the V gene TRBV6-1, with D maybe TRBD1 (6 bases). Germline V CDR1 and CDR2: MNHNS, SASEGT. Deletions cut 0 bases from V and 13 bases from J, with 16 bases between. This CDR3 region has 15 residues. The CDR3 sequence is CASSEAPQGRGPLHF. CDR3 DNA sequence: TGTGCCAGCAGTGAAGCGCCCCAGGGGAGGGGGCCCCTCCACTTT.

The V call is TRBV25-1, the J call TRBJ1-2; D call uncertain. The germline V gene encodes CDR1 MGHDK and CDR2 SYGVNS. V was trimmed by 3 bases and J by 3 bases, leaving 5 bases between them. CDR3 length: 12 amino acids. CDR3 nucleotides: TGTGCCAGCAGTGATCGAGACTATGGCTACACCTTC. Translating gives CASSDRDYGYTF.

The chain recombines TRBV10-3 with TRBJ1-5, with D uncertain. The length of the CDR3 is 15 residues. CDR1 is ENHRY, CDR2 SYGVKD, per germline. The V end was cut by 0 bases, the J end by 7 bases, with 13 bases between. DNA for the CDR3: TGTGCCATCAGTGAGTCGCGGGTCCAGAGCCAGCCCCAGCATTTT. Amino acids: CAISESRVQSQPQHF.

This chain uses TRBV11-2 with TRBJ1-6; D gene unclear. Germline V CDR1 and CDR2: SGHAT, FQNNGV. V lost 3 bases and J 8 bases, leaving 5 bases between the germline ends. The CDR3 is 12 residues long. CDR3: CASSFQDSPLHF. The CDR3 nucleotides are TGTGCCAGCAGCTTTCAGGATTCACCCCTCCACTTT.

The chain couples TRBV4-1 to TRBJ2-5; 8 bases align to TRBD1. Unmatched junction bases numbered 12, after V lost 4 bases and J lost 5 bases. Germline V gene data show CDR1 as MGHRA and CDR2 as YSYEKL. The CDR3 contains 16 residues. As DNA, the CDR3 is TGCGCCAGCAGCCCCATAAAGGCAGGGGGCCGTGAGACCCAGTACTTC. It encodes CASSPIKAGGRETQYF.

The gene calls are TRBV7-3 and TRBJ2-5; D is perhaps TRBD2 (5 bases). The V gene's germline CDR1 is SGHTA and CDR2 FQGTGA. Trimming took 1 base from V and 3 from J, leaving 6 bases between them. CDR3 length equals 13 residues. The CDR3 protein is CASSLRREETQYF. In DNA form, the CDR3 reads TGTGCCAGCAGCTTAAGGCGGGAAGAGACCCAGTACTTC.

This clone came up a few times. This chain uses TRBV18 with TRBJ1-5; TRBD1 is a possible D gene (5 bases). The CDR3 contains 15 residues. CDR1 and CDR2 from the germline V gene are KGHSH and LQKENI. The V and J ends lost 5 bases and 5 bases respectively, with 16 bases between them. CDR3: CASSMGQGTDQPQHF. CDR3 DNA: TGTGCCAGCTCAATGGGTCAGGGAACCGATCAGCCCCAGCATTTT.

The chain employs TRBV30 and TRBJ2-1; D may be TRBD2 (5 bases). Germline V gives CDR1 GTSNPN, CDR2 SVGIG (reference sequence). The CDR3 runs to 14 residues. The V end lost 1 base, the J end lost 6 bases, and 13 bases lay between the germline ends. In DNA, the CDR3 is TGTGCCTGGAGTGGAGGACGGAGGCGCAATGAGCAGTTCTTC. This encodes CAWSGGRRRNEQFF.

The J gene is TRBJ2-3, the V gene TRBV19; 7 nucleotides align to TRBD1. Trimming removed 5 bases from V and 5 bases from J; junction bases left unmatched: 7. In germline, CDR1 is LNHDA, CDR2 SQIVND (reference sequence). The CDR3 totals 14 residues. The CDR3 here is CASSPNRGRDTQYF. As DNA, the CDR3 is TGTGCCAGTAGTCCCAACAGGGGCAGAGATACGCAGTATTTT.

The genes are TRBV6-5 and TRBJ2-7, with 8 bases aligning to TRBD1. V dropped 7 bases and J dropped 2; count of bases not matched to a gene: 4. The germline CDR1 and CDR2 sequences are MNHEY and SVGAGI. This CDR3 spans 13 amino acids. The CDR3 bases are TGTGCCAGCATCCGGGACAGGCCCTACGAGCAGTACTTC. Translation gives CASIRDRPYEQYF.

V and J are TRBV24-1 and TRBJ1-5; TRBD1 matches at 11 bases. The CDR3 has 16 amino acids. Germline V gives CDR1 KGHDR, CDR2 SFDVKD. The trim removed 0 bases at V and 7 bases at J, leaving 4 bases unmatched. This CDR3 is CATSDLGTGGGQPQHF. CDR3 DNA sequence: TGTGCCACCAGTGATTTGGGGACAGGGGGAGGGCAGCCCCAGCATTTT.